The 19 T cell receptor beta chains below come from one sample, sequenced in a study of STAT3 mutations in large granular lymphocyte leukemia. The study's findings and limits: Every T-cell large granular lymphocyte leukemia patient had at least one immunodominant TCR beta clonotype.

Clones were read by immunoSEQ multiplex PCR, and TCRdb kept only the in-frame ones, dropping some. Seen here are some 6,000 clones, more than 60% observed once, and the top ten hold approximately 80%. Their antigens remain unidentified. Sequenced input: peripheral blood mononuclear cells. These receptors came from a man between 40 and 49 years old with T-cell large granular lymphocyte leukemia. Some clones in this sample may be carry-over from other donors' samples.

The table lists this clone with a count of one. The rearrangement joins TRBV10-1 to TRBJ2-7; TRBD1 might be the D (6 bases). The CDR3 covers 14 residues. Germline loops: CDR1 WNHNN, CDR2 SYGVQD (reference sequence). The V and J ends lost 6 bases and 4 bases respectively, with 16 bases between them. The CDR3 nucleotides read TGCGCCAGCAGAATCCGGGACAAGATTTACGAGCAGTACTTC. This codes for CASRIRDKIYEQYF.

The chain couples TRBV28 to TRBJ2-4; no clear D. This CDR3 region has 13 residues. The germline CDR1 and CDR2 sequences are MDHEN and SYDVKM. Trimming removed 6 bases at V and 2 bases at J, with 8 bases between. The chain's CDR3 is CASRQKTKNIQYF. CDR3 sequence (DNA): TGTGCCAGCAGGCAGAAAACCAAAAACATTCAGTACTTC. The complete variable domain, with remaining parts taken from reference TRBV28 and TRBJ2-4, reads DVKVTQSSRYLVKRTGEKVFLECVQDMDHENMFWYRQDPGLGLRLIYFSYDVKMKEKGDIPEGYSVSREKKERFSLILESASTNQTSMYLCASRQKTKNIQYFGAGTRLSVL.

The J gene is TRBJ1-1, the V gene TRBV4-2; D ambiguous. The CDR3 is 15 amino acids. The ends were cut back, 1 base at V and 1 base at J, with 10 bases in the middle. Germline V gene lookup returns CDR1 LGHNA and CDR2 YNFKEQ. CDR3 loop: CASSQALHRNTEAFF. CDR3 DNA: TGTGCCAGCAGCCAAGCCCTACACAGGAACACTGAAGCTTTCTTT.

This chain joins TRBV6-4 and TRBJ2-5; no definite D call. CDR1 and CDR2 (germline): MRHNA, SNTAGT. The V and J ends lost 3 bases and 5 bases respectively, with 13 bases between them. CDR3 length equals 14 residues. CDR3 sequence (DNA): TGTGCCAGCAGTGAACAGCCCGGAGCGGAGACCCAGTACTTC. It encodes CASSEQPGAETQYF.

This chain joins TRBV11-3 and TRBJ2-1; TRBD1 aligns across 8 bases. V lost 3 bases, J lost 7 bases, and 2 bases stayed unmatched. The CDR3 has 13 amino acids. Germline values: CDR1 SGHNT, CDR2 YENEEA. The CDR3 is CASSFDRGNEQFF. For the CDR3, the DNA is TGTGCCAGCAGCTTTGACAGGGGAAATGAGCAGTTCTTC.

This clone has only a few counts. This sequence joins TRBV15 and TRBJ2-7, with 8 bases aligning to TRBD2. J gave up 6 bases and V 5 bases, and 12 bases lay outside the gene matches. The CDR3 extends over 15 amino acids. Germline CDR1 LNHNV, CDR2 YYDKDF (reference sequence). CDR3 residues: CATSSPGQREFEQYF. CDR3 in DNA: TGTGCCACCAGCTCCCCGGGGCAGCGGGAGTTCGAGCAGTACTTC. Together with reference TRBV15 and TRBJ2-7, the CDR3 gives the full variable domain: DAMVIQNPRYQVTQFGKPVTLSCSQTLNHNVMYWYQQKSSQAPKLLFHYYDKDFNNEADTPDNFQSRRPNTSFCFLDIRSPGLGDTAMYLCATSSPGQREFEQYFGPGTRLTVT.

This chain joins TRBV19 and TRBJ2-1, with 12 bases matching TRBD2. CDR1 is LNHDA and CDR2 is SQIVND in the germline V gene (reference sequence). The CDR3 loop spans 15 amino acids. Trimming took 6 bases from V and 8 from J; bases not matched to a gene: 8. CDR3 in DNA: TGTGCCAGTAGCCCGACTAGCGGGAGTGTAGATGAGCAGTTCTTC. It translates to CASSPTSGSVDEQFF.

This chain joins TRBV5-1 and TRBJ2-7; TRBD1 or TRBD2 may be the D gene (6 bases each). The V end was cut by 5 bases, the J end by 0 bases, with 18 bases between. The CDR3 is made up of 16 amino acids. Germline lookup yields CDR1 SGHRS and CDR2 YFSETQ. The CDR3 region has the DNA TGCGCCAGCAGAAATATGGGGGGCCGGGGCTCCTACGAGCAGTACTTC. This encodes CASRNMGGRGSYEQYF. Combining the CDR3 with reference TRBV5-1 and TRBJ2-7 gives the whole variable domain KAGVTQTPRYLIKTRGQQVTLSCSPISGHRSVSWYQQTPGQGLQFLFEYFSETQRNKGNFPGRFSGRQFSNSRSEMNVSTLELGDSALYLCASRNMGGRGSYEQYFGPGTRLTVT.

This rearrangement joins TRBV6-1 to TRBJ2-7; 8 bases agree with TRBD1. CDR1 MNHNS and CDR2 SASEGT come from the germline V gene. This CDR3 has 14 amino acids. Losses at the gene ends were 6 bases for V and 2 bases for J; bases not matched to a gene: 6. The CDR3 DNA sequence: TGTGCCAGCAGGGACAGGGAGGTCCCCTACGAGCAGTACTTC. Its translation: CASRDREVPYEQYF.

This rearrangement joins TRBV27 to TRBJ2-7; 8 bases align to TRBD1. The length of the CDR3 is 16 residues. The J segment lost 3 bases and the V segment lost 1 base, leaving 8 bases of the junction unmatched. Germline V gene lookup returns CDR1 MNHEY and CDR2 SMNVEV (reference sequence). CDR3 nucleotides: TGTGCCAGCAGTTTATTCACAGGGGGTGGTATCTACGAGCAGTACTTC. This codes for CASSLFTGGGIYEQYF.

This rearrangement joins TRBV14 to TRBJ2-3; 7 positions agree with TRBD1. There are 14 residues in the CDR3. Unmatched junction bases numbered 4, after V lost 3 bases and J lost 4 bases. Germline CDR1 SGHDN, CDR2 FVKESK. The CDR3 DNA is TGTGCCAGCAGCCACTTTACAGGGGCAGATACGCAGTATTTT. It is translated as CASSHFTGADTQYF.

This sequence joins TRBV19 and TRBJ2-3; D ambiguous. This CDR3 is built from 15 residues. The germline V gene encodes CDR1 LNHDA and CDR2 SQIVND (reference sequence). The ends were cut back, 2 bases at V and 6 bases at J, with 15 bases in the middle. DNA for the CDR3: TGTGCCAGTAGTATATTACTCCCTGGGAAGGATACGCAGTATTTT. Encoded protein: CASSILLPGKDTQYF.

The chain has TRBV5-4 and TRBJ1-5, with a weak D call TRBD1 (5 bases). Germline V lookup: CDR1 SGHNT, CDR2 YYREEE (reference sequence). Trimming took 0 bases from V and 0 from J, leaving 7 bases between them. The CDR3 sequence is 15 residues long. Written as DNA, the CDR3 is TGTGCCAGCAGCTTGGCGGGGGATAGCAATCAGCCCCAGCATTTT. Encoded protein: CASSLAGDSNQPQHF.

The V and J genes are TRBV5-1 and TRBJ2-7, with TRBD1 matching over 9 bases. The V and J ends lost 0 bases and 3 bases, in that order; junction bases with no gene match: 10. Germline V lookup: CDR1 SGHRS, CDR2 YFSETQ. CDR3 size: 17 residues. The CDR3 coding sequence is TGCGCCAGCAGCTTGGCCGGGGGGACAGGGATTCTCTACGAGCAGTACTTC. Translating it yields CASSLAGGTGILYEQYF.

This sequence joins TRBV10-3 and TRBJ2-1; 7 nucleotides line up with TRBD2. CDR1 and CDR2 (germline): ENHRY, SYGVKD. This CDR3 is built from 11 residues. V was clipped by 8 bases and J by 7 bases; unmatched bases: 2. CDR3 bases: TGTGCCATCCAACTAGCGAATGAGCAGTTCTTC. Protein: CAIQLANEQFF.

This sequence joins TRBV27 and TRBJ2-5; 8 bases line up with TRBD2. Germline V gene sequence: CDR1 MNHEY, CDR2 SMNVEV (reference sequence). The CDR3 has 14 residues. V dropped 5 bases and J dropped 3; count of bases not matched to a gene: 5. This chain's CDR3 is CASSQGGGKETQYF. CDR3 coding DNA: TGTGCCAGCAGTCAAGGCGGGGGGAAAGAGACCCAGTACTTC.

Written as DNA, the CDR3 is TGTGCCACCCCACGCGAAAAGGGGGGCGGCGACTATGGCTACACCTTC. Residues: CATPREKGGGDYGYTF. This sequence joins TRBV21-1 and TRBJ1-2. TRBV21-1 is marked as a pseudogene. This CDR3 region has 16 residues.

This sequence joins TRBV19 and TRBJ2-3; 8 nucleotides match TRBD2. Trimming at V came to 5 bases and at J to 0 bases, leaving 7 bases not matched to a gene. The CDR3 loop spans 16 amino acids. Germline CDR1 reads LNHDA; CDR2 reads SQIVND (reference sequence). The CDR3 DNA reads TGTGCCAGTAGTTTTCAGATAGCGGGGAGCACAGATACGCAGTATTTT. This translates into CASSFQIAGSTDTQYF.

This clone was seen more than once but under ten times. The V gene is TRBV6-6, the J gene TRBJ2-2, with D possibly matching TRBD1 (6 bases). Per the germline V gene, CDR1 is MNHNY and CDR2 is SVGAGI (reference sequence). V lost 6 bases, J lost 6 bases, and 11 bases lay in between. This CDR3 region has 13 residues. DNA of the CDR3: TGTGCCAGCAGGGACAGAGCCCCCGGGGAGCTGTTTTTT. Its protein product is CASRDRAPGELFF.